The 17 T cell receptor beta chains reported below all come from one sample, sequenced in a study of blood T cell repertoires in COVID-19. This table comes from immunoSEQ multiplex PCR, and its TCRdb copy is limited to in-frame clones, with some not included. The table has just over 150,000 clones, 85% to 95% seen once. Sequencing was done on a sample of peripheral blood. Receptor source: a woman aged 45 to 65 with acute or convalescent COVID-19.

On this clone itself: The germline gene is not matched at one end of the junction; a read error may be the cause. The CDR3 nucleotides are TGTGCCAGCAGTTTGAACCCGGGACTAGGGGGGGGAGTGGTCTTC. It is translated as CASSLNPGLGGGVVF. The gene calls are TRBV27 and TRBJ2-1; the match to TRBD2 covers 8 bases. The germline V gene has CDR1 MNHEY and CDR2 SMNVEV (reference sequence). The CDR3 totals 15 residues.

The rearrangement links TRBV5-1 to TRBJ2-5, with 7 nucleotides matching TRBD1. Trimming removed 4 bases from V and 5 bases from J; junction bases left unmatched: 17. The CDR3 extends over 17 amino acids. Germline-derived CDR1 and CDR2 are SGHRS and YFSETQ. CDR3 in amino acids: CASSPGTDYPWGETQYF. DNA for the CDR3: TGCGCCAGCAGCCCTGGGACAGACTACCCTTGGGGGGAGACCCAGTACTTC.

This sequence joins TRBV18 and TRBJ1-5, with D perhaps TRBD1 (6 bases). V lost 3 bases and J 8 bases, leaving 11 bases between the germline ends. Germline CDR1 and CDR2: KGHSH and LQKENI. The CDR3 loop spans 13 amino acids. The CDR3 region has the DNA TGTGCCAGCTCACCGGGGGGGCTTGAGCCCCAGCATTTT. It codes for CASSPGGLEPQHF.

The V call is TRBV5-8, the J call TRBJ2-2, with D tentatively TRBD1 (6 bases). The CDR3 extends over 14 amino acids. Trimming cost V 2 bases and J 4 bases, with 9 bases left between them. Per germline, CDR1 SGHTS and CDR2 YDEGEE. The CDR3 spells CASSFRGSTGELFF. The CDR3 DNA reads TGTGCCAGCAGCTTCAGGGGTTCCACCGGGGAGCTGTTTTTT.

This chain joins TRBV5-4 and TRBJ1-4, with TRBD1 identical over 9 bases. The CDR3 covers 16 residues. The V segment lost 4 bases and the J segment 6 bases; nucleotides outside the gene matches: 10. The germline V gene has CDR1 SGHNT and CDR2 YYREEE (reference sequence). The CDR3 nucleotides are TGTGCCAGCAGCCCGGACAGGGGATCAGGGGATGAAAAACTGTTTTTT. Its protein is CASSPDRGSGDEKLFF.

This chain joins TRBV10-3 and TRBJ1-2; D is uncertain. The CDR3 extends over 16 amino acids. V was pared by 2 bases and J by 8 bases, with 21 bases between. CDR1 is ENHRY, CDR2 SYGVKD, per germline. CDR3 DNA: TGTGCCATCAGTGAGCCCACACCGGACGGAGGTGGAGGCTACACCTTC. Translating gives CAISEPTPDGGGGYTF.

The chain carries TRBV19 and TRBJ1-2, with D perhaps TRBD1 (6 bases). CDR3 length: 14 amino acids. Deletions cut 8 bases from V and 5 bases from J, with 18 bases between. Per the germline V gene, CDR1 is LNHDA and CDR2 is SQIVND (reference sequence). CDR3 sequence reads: CASSTGTLLYGYTF. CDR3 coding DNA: TGTGCCAGTTCTACAGGGACCCTCCTTTATGGCTACACCTTC.

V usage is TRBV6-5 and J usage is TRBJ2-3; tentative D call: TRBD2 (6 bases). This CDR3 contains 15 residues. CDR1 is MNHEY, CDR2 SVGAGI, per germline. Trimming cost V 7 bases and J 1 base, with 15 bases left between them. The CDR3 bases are TGTGCCAGCACCGTGACTAGTCGGGGCACAGATACGCAGTATTTT. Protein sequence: CASTVTSRGTDTQYF.

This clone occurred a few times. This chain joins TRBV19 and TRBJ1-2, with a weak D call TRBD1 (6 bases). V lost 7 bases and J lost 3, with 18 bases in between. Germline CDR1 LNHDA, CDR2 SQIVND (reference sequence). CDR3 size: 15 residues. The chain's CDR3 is CASTNLGGEDYGYTF. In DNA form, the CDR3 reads TGTGCCAGTACCAACCTTGGGGGCGAGGACTATGGCTACACCTTC.

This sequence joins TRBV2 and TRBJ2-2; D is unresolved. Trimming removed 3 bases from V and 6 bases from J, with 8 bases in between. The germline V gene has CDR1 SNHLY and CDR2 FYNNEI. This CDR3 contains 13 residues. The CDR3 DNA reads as TGTGCCAGCAGTGAGACTGCAGCCGGGGAGCTGTTTTTT. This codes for CASSETAAGELFF.

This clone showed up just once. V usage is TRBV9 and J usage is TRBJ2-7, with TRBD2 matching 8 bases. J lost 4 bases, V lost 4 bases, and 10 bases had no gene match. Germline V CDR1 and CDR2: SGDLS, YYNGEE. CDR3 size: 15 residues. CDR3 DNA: TGTGCCAGCAGCCCTGGCGGGAGGTATAGTTACGAGCAGTACTTC. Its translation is CASSPGGRYSYEQYF.

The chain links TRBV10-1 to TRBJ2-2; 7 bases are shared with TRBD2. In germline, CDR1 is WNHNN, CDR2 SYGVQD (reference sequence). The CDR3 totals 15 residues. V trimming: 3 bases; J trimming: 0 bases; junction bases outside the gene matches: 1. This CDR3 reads CASSDGGANTGELFF. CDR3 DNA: TGCGCCAGCAGTGATGGGGGGGCGAACACCGGGGAGCTGTTTTTT.

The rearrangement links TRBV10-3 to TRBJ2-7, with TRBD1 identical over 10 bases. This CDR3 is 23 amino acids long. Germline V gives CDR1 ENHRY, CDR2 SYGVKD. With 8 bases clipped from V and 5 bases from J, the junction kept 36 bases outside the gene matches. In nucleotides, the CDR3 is TGTGCCATCGGGGATCTCCCGGGACAGGGGATGAGATATAACGGGAGGGCCGCCAACGAGCAGTACTTC. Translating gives CAIGDLPGQGMRYNGRAANEQYF.

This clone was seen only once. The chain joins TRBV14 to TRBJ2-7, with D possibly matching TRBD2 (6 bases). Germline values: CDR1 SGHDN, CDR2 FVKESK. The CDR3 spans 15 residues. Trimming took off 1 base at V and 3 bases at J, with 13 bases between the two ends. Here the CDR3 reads CASSQVGWTNYEQYF. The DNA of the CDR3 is TGTGCCAGCAGCCAAGTCGGGTGGACTAACTACGAGCAGTACTTC. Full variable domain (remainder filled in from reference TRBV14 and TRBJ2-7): EAGVTQFPSHSVIEKGQTVTLRCDPISGHDNLYWYRRVMGKEIKFLLHFVKESKQDESGMPNNRFLAERTGGTYSTLKVQPAELEDSGVYFCASSQVGWTNYEQYFGPGTRLTVT.

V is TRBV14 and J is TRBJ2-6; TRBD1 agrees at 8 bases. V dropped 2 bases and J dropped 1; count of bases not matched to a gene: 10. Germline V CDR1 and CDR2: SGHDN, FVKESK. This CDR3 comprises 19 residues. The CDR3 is CASSQPGQADPSGANVLTF. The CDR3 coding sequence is TGTGCCAGCAGCCAACCGGGACAGGCGGATCCTTCTGGGGCCAACGTCCTGACTTTC.

The DNA for the CDR3 is TGTGCCAGCAGCTTAGACAAGGAGCGGGGGCTCTACAATGAGCAGTTCTTC. This sequence encodes CASSLDKERGLYNEQFF. This chain connects TRBV7-8 to TRBJ2-1; 8 nucleotides match TRBD2. The CDR3 contains 17 residues. J gave up 3 bases and V 1 base, and 8 bases lay outside the gene matches. CDR1 and CDR2 from the germline V gene are SGHVS and FQNEAQ. Supplemented by reference TRBV7-8 and TRBJ2-1, the full variable domain reads GAGVSQSPRYKVAKRGQDVALRCDPISGHVSLFWYQQALGQGPEFLTYFQNEAQLDKSGLPSDRFFAERPEGSVSTLKIQRTQQEDSAVYLCASSLDKERGLYNEQFFGPGTRLTVL.

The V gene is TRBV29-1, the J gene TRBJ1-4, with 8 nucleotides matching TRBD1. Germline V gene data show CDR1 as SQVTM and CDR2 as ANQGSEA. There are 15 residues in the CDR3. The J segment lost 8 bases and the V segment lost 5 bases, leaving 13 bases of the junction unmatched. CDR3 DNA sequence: TGCAGCGTTCTAGACAGGACAGGGACGAGAGAAAAACTGTTTTTT. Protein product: CSVLDRTGTREKLFF.